This paragraph reports one TCR beta chain. This clonotype has at least ten counts. Its recognized antigen is unknown. It has no much larger one-base neighbor in the sample; base qualities were not kept. This specimen belongs to a study of CD8 T cells in ankylosing spondylitis (dated by TCRdb to between 2016 and 2019). Turning to the overall study: To find TCR variants linked to disease, the study profiled T cell receptor beta repertoires in ankylosing spondylitis patients and healthy donors. Samples of peripheral blood were taken, and for ankylosing spondylitis patients, synovial fluid was collected as well. In total, the full study cohort was made up of about 110 healthy donors and about two dozen ankylosing spondylitis patients. The study at large found these results: Significant enrichment of the disease-linked clones was reported in matched synovial fluid samples from ankylosing spondylitis patients. A TCR beta motif made up of several highly homologous amino acid variants appeared to be characteristic of blood from ankylosing spondylitis patients. Some motif variants had previously been reported in the synovial fluid and blood of reactive arthritis patients, which suggests shared mechanisms of disease initiation. In peripheral blood, the disease-linked clones were found at relatively low frequencies and had a CD8+ phenotype.

The CDR3 numbers 17 residues from cysteine through phenylalanine. The DNA shown is the 51-base CDR3, in frame from base 1. The germline V gene (reference sequence) sets CDR1 to DFQATT and CDR2 to SNEGSKA. Compared with germline, V lacks 3 bases and J lacks 0 bases; bases without a gene match: 6. These reads were obtained on an Illumina HiSeq 2500. Quantitative 5'-RACE with molecular barcodes was used to prepare TCR beta libraries. Per the source publication's procedure: A new computational method, built on a probabilistic model of VDJ rearrangement, was used to identify disease-linked TCR variants. TCRdb cleaned the public reads at Q25 with fastp, built clones with MiXCR and kept in-frame beta chains. Every distinct CDR3 protein forms one entry, paired with its most common genes and DNA. Here the V and J calls rest on TCRdb's processing, not on the authors' analysis. The sample data list about 69,000 distinct CDR3 sequences, and approximately 5.3% of these were observed just once. The top ten clonotypes cover over 2% of the sample.

The source is a male donor with ankylosing spondylitis or in good health (not recorded which). The chain joins TRBV20-1 to TRBJ2-6, and 9 junction bases match TRBD2. Sequencing was carried out using blood, either unsorted or a sorted T cell fraction (not recorded which). In nucleotide form, the sequence is TGCAGTGCTAGCGCGGGGGGGGTTAGCTCTGGGGCCAACGTCCTGACTTTC. Its protein is CSASAGGVSSGANVLTF.